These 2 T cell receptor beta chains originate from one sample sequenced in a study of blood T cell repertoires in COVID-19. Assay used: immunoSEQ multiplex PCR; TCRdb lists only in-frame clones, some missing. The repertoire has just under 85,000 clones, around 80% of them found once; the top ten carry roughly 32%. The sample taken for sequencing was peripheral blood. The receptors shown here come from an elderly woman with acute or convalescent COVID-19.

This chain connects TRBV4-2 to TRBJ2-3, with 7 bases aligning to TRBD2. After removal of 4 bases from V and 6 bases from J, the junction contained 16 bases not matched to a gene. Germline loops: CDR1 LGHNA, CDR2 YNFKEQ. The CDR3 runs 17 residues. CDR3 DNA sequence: TGTGCCAGCAGCCCCCCCGGGAGGCAGGGAGCGGGTGATACGCAGTATTTT. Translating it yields CASSPPGRQGAGDTQYF.

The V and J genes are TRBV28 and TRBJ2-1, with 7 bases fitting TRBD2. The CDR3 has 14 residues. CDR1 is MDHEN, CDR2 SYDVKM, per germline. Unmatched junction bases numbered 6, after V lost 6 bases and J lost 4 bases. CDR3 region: CASSPNGGYNEQFF. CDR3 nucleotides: TGTGCCAGCAGCCCGAACGGGGGGTACAATGAGCAGTTCTTC.